The clone carrying this T cell receptor (beta chain) was recorded many times. Its antigen is not known. The sample is drawn from a study of T cells in Graves' hyperthyroidism and ophthalmopathy. The study collected blood at first hyperthyroidism diagnosis, before any ophthalmopathy symptoms arose. The CDR3 is 13 residues long. Trimming removed 2 bases at V and 3 bases at J, with 7 bases between. Germline V lookup: CDR1 MNHNS, CDR2 SASEGT. RNA transcripts provided the source from which TCR beta CDR3 regions were amplified. The TCR CDR3 first-round RT-PCR relied on the HTBI primer set. MiXCR, run by TCRdb on the multiplex PCR reads, gives a single entry per CDR3 protein. Among 730,000 or so distinct CDR3 sequences listed, 18% were seen once. Study-wide findings and caveats: The blood repertoire included most of the expanded thyroid clonotypes above 0.001.

This sequence was found in a woman between 50 and 59 years old with Graves' hyperthyroidism that later progressed to Graves' ophthalmopathy. This chain links TRBV6-1 with TRBJ1-2; D unresolved. Sequencing was done on a sample of blood. The CDR3 protein is CASSEWQDYGYTF. In DNA, the CDR3 is TGTGCCAGCAGTGAATGGCAGGACTATGGCTACACCTTC.